A selection of T cell receptor beta chains follows, all from one sample in a study of CD8 T cells in ankylosing spondylitis. TCRdb re-called the 5' RACE reads with MiXCR, one entry per CDR3 protein. The repertoire has approximately 260,000 distinct CDR3 sequences, 8.6% of them found once; the top ten carry about 6.8%. The sample consisted of blood, either unsorted or a sorted T cell fraction (not recorded which). The receptors originated from a male donor with ankylosing spondylitis or in good health (not recorded which). Each CDR3 is given with its conserved first and last residue.

j_gene | v_gene | CDR3aa
TRBJ1-2 | TRBV30 | CAWYQGRQGYTF
TRBJ2-3 | TRBV10-3 | CAISESTIRTDTQYF
TRBJ1-5 | TRBV7-9 | CASSNTGDQPQHF
TRBJ1-1 | TRBV7-9 | CASSLPGGNTEAFF
TRBJ2-1 | TRBV19 | CASSSRGHNEQFF
TRBJ1-4 | TRBV4-3 | CASSAEGGEKLFF
TRBJ2-1 | TRBV27 | CASFPAGGSRGNEQFF
TRBJ2-2 | TRBV12-3/TRBV12-4 | CASSFGGYSGELFF
TRBJ1-2 | TRBV30 | CAWSGGPGQNYGYTF
TRBJ2-1 | TRBV11-2 | CASSLESSYNEQFF
TRBJ2-1 | TRBV7-2 | CASSLRRNKNEQFF
TRBJ1-1 | TRBV7-2 | CASSPYLGPAFF
TRBJ2-5 | TRBV12-3/TRBV12-4 | CASSIERGETQYF
TRBJ1-1 | TRBV12-3/TRBV12-4 | CASSYQGSNTEAFF
TRBJ2-1 | TRBV7-8 | CASSLRLAGEINEQFF
TRBJ2-1 | TRBV10-3 | CAITEGRGPYNEQFF
TRBJ1-1 | TRBV20-1 | CSAILGRAPRGGTEAFF
TRBJ2-1 | TRBV10-3 | CAISPGRGGQFF
TRBJ1-6 | TRBV12-3/TRBV12-4 | CASSFTGNDNSPLHF
TRBJ1-2 | TRBV5-1 | CASSLRAGTGDTNTF
TRBJ2-7 | TRBV29-1 | CSVVNSAVWGYEQYF